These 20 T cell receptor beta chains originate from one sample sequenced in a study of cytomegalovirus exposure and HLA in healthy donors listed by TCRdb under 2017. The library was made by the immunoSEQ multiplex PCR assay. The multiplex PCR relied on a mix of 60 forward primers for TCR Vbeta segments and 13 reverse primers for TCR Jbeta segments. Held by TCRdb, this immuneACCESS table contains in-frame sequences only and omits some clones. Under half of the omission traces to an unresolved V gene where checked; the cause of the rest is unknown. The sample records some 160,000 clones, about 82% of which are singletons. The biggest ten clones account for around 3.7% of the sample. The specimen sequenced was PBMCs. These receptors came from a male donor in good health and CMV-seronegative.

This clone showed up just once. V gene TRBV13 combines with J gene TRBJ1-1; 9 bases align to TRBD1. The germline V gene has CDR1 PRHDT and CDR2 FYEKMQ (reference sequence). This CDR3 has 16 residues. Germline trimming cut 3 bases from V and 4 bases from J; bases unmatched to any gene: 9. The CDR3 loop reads CASSFPPMTGGTEAFF. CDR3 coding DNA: TGTGCCAGCAGCTTCCCTCCAATGACAGGGGGCACTGAAGCTTTCTTT. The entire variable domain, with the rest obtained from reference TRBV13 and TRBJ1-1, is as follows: AAGVIQSPRHLIKEKRETATLKCYPIPRHDTVYWYQQGPGQDPQFLISFYEKMQSDKGSIPDRFSAQQFSDYHSELNMSSLELGDSALYFCASSFPPMTGGTEAFFGQGTRLTVV.

Here the CDR3 DNA reads TGTGCCAGCAGCCTAACAGGAGCCCACGAGCAGTACTTC. This translates into CASSLTGAHEQYF. The V and J genes are TRBV6-5 and TRBJ2-7; D might be TRBD1 (5 bases). Per the germline V gene, CDR1 is MNHEY and CDR2 is SVGAGI. The CDR3 is made up of 13 amino acids. The V and J ends lost 6 bases and 5 bases respectively, with 14 bases between them.

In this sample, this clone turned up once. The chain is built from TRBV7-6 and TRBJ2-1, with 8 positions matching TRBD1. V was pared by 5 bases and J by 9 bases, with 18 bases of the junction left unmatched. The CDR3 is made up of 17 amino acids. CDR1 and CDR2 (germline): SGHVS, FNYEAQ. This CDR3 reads CASSTPGQGASGSEQFF. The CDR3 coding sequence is TGTGCCAGCAGCACCCCGGGTCAGGGGGCCTCGGGGAGTGAGCAGTTCTTC.

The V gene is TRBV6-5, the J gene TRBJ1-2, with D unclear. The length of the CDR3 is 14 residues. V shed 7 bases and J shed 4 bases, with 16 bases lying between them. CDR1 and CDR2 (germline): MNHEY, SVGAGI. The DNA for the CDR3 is TGTGCCAGCACCCCTAGAGGTTTCGGCTATGGCTACACCTTC. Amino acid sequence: CASTPRGFGYGYTF.

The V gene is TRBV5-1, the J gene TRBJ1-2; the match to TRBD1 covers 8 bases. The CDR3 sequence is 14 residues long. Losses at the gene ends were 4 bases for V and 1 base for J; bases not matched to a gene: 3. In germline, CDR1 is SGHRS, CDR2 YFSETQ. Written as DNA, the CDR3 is TGCGCCAGCAGCCTGGGACAGGATAACTATGGCTACACCTTC. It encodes CASSLGQDNYGYTF.

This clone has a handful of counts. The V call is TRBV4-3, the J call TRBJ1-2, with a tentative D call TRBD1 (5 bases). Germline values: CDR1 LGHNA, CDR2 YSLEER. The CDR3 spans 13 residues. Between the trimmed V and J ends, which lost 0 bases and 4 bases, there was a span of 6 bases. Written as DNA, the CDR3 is TGCGCCAGCAGCCAAGAGGGGGGCTATGGCTACACCTTC. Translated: CASSQEGGYGYTF.

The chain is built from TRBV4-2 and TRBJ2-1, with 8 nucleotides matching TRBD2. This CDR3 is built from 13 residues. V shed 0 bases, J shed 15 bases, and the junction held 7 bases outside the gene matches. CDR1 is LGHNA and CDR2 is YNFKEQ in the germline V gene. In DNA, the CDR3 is TGTGCCAGCAGCCAAGATTCCCCGGGGGGGCCGTTCTTC. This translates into CASSQDSPGGPFF.

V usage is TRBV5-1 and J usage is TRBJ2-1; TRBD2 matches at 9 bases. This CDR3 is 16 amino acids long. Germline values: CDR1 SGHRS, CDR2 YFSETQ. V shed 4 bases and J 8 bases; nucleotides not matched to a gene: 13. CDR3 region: CASSPEVAGVTYEQFF. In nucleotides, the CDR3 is TGCGCCAGCAGCCCGGAGGTAGCGGGAGTAACCTATGAGCAGTTCTTC.

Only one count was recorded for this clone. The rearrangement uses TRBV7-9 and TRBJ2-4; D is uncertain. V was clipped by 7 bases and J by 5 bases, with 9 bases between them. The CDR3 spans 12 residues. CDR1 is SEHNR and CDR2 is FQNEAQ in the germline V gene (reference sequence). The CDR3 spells CASIGTQNIQYF. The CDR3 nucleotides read TGTGCCAGCATTGGCACCCAAAACATTCAGTACTTC.

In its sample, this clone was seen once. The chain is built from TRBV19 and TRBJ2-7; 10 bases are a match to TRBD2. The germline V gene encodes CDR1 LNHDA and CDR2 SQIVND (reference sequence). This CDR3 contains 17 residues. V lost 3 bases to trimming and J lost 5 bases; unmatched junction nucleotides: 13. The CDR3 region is CASSIRAGGPLSDEQYF. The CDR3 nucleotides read TGTGCCAGTAGTATCCGAGCGGGGGGGCCTCTGTCTGACGAGCAGTACTTC.

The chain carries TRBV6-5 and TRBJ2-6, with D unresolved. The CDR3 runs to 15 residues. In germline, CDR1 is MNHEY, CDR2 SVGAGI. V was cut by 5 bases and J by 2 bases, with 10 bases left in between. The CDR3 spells CASSRSGPGANVLTF. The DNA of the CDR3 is TGTGCCAGCAGTCGTTCTGGGCCTGGGGCCAACGTCCTGACTTTC.

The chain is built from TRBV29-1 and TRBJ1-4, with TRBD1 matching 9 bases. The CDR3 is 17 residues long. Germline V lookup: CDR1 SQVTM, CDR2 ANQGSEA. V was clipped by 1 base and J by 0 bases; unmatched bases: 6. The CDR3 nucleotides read TGCAGCGTTGAAGGGCTTGGACAGGGGTCAACTAATGAAAAACTGTTTTTT. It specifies CSVEGLGQGSTNEKLFF.

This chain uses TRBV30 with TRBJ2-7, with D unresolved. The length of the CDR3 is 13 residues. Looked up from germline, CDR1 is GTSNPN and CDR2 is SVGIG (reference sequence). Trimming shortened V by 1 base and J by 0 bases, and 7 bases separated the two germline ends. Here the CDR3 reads CAWSEPNSYEQYF. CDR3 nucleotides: TGTGCCTGGAGTGAGCCTAACTCCTACGAGCAGTACTTC.

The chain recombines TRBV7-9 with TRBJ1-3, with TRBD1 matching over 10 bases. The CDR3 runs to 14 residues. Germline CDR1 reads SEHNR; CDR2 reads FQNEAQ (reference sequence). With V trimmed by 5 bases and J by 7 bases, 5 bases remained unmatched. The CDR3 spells CASSEGQGRNTIYF. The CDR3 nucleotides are TGTGCCAGCAGCGAGGGACAGGGGAGGAACACCATATATTTT.

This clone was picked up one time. This chain's CDR3 is CASSQEGGRDGVEQYF. The CDR3, as DNA: TGTGCCAGCAGCCAAGAGGGAGGGCGGGATGGGGTCGAGCAGTACTTC. The V and J genes are TRBV4-2 and TRBJ2-7; TRBD2 agrees at 7 bases. The germline gives CDR1 LGHNA, CDR2 YNFKEQ. The CDR3 has 16 amino acids. The ends lost 0 bases at V and 6 bases at J; junction bases unmatched: 11.

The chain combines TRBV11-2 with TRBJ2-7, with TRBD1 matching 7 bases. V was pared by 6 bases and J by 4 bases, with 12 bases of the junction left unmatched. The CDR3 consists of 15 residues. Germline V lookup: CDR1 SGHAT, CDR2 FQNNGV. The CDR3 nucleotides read TGTGCCAGCAGTACCCTTCCCGGGACAGCGTACGAGCAGTACTTC. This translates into CASSTLPGTAYEQYF.

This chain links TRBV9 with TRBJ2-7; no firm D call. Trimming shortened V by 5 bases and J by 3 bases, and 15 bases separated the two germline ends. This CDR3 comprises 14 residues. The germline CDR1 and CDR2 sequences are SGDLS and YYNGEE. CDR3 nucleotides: TGTGCCAGCAGATACGAGATTACCTTCTACGAGCAGTACTTC. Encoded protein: CASRYEITFYEQYF.

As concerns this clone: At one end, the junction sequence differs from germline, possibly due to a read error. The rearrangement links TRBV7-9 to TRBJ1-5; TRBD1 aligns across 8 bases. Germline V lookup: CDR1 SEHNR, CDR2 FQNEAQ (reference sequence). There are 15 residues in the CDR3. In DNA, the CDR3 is TGTTCCAGCAGCCTAGGACAGGGTAGCAATCAGCCCCAGCATTTT. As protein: CSSSLGQGSNQPQHF.

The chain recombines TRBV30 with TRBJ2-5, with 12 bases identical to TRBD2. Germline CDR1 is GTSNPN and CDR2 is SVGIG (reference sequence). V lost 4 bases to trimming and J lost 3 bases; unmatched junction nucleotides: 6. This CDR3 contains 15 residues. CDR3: CAWNLAGGPEETQYF. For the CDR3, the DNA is TGTGCCTGGAATCTAGCGGGAGGGCCGGAAGAGACCCAGTACTTC.

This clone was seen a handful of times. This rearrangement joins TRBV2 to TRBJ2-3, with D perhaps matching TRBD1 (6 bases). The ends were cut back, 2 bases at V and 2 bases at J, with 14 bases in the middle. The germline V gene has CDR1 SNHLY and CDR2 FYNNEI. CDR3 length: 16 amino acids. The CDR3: CASSENRWGPTDTQYF. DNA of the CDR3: TGTGCCAGCAGTGAAAATAGGTGGGGGCCCACAGATACGCAGTATTTT.